This T cell receptor (beta chain) was profiled in a study of T cells in Graves' hyperthyroidism and ophthalmopathy. About the study: Prior to any treatment, at the point of initial diagnosis, peripheral blood was collected.

Subjects aged 18 to 65 presented with newly diagnosed hyperthyroidism of less than 2 months' duration. This clonotype has at least ten counts. The CDR3 has 14 amino acids. V shed 7 bases, J shed 4 bases, and the junction held 7 bases outside the gene matches. Germline CDR1 reads SNHLY; CDR2 reads FYNNEI. Amplified TCR beta CDR3 regions came from RNA transcripts. The HTBI primer set was used in a first-round RT-PCR of the TCR CDR3. MiXCR was run by TCRdb on the multiplex PCR reads, yielding one entry per CDR3 protein. The sample has about 520,000 distinct CDR3 sequences; 20% to 25% are singletons. Sequencing was done on a sample of blood. The chain has TRBV2 and TRBJ2-7; TRBD2 agrees at 10 bases. The sequence was collected from a man in his late teens or twenties with Graves' hyperthyroidism. The chain's CDR3 is CASNLAGGWYEQYF. The CDR3 nucleotides read TGTGCCAGCAACTTAGCGGGGGGTTGGTACGAGCAGTACTTC.